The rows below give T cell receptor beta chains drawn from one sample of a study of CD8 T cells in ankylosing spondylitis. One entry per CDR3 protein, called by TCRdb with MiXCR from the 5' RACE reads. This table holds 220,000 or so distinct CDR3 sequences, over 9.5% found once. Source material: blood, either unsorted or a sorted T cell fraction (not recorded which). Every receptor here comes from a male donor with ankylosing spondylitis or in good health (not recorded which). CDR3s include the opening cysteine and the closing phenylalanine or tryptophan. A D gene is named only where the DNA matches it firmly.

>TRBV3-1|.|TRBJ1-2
CASRWAGLGNYGYTF
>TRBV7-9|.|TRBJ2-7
CASSSGNQGNEQYF
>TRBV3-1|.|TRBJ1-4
CASSLGHANEKLFF
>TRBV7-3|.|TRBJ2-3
CASSLLGGPMGDTQYF
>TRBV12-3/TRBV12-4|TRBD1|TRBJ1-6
CASGFLDRGDSPLHF
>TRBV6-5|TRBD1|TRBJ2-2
CASSYLQGPGELFF
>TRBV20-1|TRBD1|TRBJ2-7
CSARSWTGVYEQYF
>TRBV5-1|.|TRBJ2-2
CASSLSGGEANTGELFF
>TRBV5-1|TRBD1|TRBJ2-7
CASSWSGTGDGEQYF
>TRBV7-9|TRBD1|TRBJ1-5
CASSYGTGGNQPQHF
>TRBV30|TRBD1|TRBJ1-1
CAWSPADREGPEAFF
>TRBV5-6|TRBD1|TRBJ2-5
CASSLEGARSQETQYF
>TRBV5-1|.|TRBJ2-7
CASSYGTVISYEQYF
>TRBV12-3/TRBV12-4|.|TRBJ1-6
CASSLTDNSPLHF
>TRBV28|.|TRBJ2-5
CASIPGGRGETQYF
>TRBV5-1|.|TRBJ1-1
CASSLSTAGVTEAFF
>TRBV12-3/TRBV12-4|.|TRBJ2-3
CASRPRETDTQYF
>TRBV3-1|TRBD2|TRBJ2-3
CASSQGTSGTSTDTQYF
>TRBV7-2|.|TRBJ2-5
CASSSMGGSGTETQYF
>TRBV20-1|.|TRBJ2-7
CSASFQQRRSSYEQYF
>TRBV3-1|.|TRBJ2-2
CASSQDPRGKERNTGELFF
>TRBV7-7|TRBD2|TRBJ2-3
CASSSGLGADTQYF
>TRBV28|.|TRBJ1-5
CASSFIGRSNQPQHF
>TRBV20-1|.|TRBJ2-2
CSARDYLKGGELFF
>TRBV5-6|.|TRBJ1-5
CASSLEMRQPQHF
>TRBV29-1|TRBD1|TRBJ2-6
CSVRGTAHSSGANVLTF
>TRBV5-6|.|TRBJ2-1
CASEDFIPAEYNEQFF
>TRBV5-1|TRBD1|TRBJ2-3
CASSLGGQVTDTQYF
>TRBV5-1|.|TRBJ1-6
CASSSRQDNSPLHF
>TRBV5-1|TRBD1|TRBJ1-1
CASSPIGQGGTEAFF
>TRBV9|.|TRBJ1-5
CASSCIRQPQHF
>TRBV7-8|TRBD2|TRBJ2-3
CASKAGVLDTQYF
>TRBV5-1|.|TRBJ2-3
CASTDLYTQYF
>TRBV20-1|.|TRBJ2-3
CCARVDSTKSSTDTQYF
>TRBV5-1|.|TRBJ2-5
CASSFGSDPIQETQYF
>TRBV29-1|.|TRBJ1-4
CSVVGKEKLFF
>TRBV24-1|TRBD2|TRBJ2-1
CATSLPAGERHEQFF
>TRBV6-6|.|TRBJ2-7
CASSQEQYF
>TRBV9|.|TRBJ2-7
CASSRRAGADGSYEQYF
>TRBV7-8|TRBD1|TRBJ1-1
CASSARLTGWTEAFF
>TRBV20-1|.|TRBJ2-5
CSAGPSTQYF
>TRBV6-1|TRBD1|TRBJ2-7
CASSRSRGTGGEEQYF
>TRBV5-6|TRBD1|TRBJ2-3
CASSLAIGTGGADTQYF
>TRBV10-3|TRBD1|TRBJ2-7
CAISDLSRTGGNEQYF
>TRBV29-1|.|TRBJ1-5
CSVAGAGGNQPQHF
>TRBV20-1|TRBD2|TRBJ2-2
CSARLAGGAGELFF
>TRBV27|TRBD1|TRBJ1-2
CASSLRSGTADYGYTF
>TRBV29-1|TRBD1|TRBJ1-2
CSVEDGMTGGGYTF
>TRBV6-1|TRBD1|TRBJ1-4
CASSAGQHSNEKLFF
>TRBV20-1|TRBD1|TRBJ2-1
CSAVNPGTGNNEQFF
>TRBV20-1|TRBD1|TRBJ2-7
CSAPRTGSSYEQYF
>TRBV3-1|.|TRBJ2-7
CASSQDTVMGRVREQYF
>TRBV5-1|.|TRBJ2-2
CASSPGWTVNTGELFF
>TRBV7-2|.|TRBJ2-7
CASSFGGEQYF
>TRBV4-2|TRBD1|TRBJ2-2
CASSQERGTGRNSPGELFF
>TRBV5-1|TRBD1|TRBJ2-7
CASSSSGQAYEQYF